These 30 T cell receptor beta chains share one sample of origin, sequenced in a study of PD-1 blockade in mismatch repair-deficient tumors. TCRdb's table, derived via immunoSEQ multiplex PCR, lists solely in-frame clones and lacks some. The sample consists of fewer than 60,000 clones, around 77% of them appearing once. The starting material was PBMCs, obtained before pembrolizumab treatment. These receptors were obtained from an adult with mismatch repair-deficient cancer.

A single count supports this clone. The junction shows a germline mismatch at one end, possibly a read error. The genes are TRBV6-1 and TRBJ1-2; 10 nucleotides agree with TRBD1. From germline, CDR1 is MNHNS and CDR2 SASEGT. The CDR3 length is 14 residues. CDR3 nucleotides: TGTGCCAGCAGCGAAGACAGGGGGCGAGGTGGCTACACCTTC. It is translated as CASSEDRGRGGYTF.

This chain connects TRBV7-9 to TRBJ2-5, with unresolved D. V shed 2 bases and J shed 0 bases, with 1 base lying between them. The length of the CDR3 is 12 residues. Germline CDR1 SEHNR, CDR2 FQNEAQ (reference sequence). The CDR3 bases are TGTGCCAGCAGCTTAAACCAAGAGACCCAGTACTTC. Protein: CASSLNQETQYF.

This clone was counted a few times. This chain joins TRBV19 and TRBJ1-1; D may be TRBD1 (5 bases). Germline lookup yields CDR1 LNHDA and CDR2 SQIVND (reference sequence). V lost 8 bases and J lost 4, with 20 bases in between. CDR3 size: 15 residues. The CDR3 coding sequence is TGTGCCAGTGCGAGGGGAGGGATGATGGGCACTGAAGCTTTCTTT. This sequence encodes CASARGGMMGTEAFF.

The chain couples TRBV5-1 to TRBJ1-3, with D perhaps TRBD1 (5 bases). Germline values: CDR1 SGHRS, CDR2 YFSETQ. The V end was cut by 2 bases, the J end by 0 bases, with 6 bases between. CDR3 size: 14 residues. CDR3 protein: CASSFGASGNTIYF. The CDR3, as DNA: TGCGCCAGCAGCTTCGGGGCCTCTGGAAACACCATATATTTT.

This clone was found once. This may be a read error, as it is one base from a much larger clone. Other DNA sequences within the sample encode an identical CDR3. The V gene is TRBV4-1, the J gene TRBJ1-5; no reliable D call. V was shortened by 1 base and J by 5 bases, with 6 bases between the two germline ends. CDR1 MGHRA and CDR2 YSYEKL come from the germline V gene. The CDR3 loop spans 13 amino acids. The CDR3 is CASSQVLHQPQHF. The CDR3 nucleotides are TGCGCCAGCAGCCAAGTCCTCCATCAGCCCCAGCATTTT.

This chain connects TRBV7-2 to TRBJ2-1; 7 bases are shared with TRBD1. Per the germline V gene, CDR1 is SGHTA and CDR2 is FQGNSA. CDR3 length equals 14 residues. V lost 4 bases to trimming and J lost 9 bases; unmatched junction nucleotides: 9. CDR3 coding DNA: TGTGCCAGCAGCTCACAAACAGGGGCGGGTGAGCAGTTCTTC. This codes for CASSSQTGAGEQFF.

The genes are TRBV9 and TRBJ2-3, with a weak D call TRBD2 (5 bases). Per germline, CDR1 SGDLS and CDR2 YYNGEE. The V end was cut by 1 base, the J end by 3 bases, with 6 bases between. This CDR3 region has 13 residues. CDR3 region: CASSVTGTDTQYF. CDR3 coding DNA: TGTGCCAGCAGCGTAACGGGGACAGATACGCAGTATTTT.

This sequence joins TRBV9 and TRBJ2-2; D call uncertain. The CDR3 covers 12 residues. V was cut by 0 bases and J by 6 bases, with 3 bases left in between. Germline lookup yields CDR1 SGDLS and CDR2 YYNGEE. In DNA, the CDR3 is TGTGCCAGCAGCGTAGTGGCCGGGGAGCTGTTTTTT. This gives the protein CASSVVAGELFF. Supplemented by reference TRBV9 and TRBJ2-2, the full variable domain reads DSGVTQTPKHLITATGQRVTLRCSPRSGDLSVYWYQQSLDQGLQFLIQYYNGEERAKGNILERFSAQQFPDLHSELNLSSLELGDSALYFCASSVVAGELFFGEGSRLTVL.

The J gene is TRBJ1-1, the V gene TRBV27, with 7 bases aligning to TRBD1. Germline V gives CDR1 MNHEY, CDR2 SMNVEV (reference sequence). V gave up 6 bases and J gave up 4 bases; unmatched junction bases: 11. The CDR3 runs to 15 residues. CDR3 in amino acids: CASRAGGMVGTEAFF. The DNA of the CDR3 is TGTGCCAGCAGGGCAGGGGGGATGGTCGGCACTGAAGCTTTCTTT.

This rearrangement joins TRBV30 to TRBJ2-3; D is unresolved. This CDR3 spans 11 amino acids. Germline assignment: CDR1 GTSNPN and CDR2 SVGIG (reference sequence). With 0 bases removed from V and 14 bases from J, the gap between germline ends came to 12 bases. The CDR3 DNA sequence: TGTGCCTGGAGTGTAGGTCCGCCCTTGTATTTT. As protein: CAWSVGPPLYF.

The rearrangement uses TRBV19 and TRBJ1-5, with D perhaps matching TRBD1 (5 bases). The V and J ends lost 4 bases and 6 bases respectively, with 16 bases between them. CDR3 length: 15 residues. CDR1 is LNHDA, CDR2 SQIVND, per germline (reference sequence). CDR3 DNA sequence: TGTGCCAGTAGTACCCCTCGGGGGGTTCCTCAGCCCCAGCATTTT. Its translation is CASSTPRGVPQPQHF.

The CDR3 sequence is CAWSSHNYGYTF. For the CDR3, the DNA is TGTGCCTGGAGTTCCCATAACTATGGCTACACCTTC. The chain recombines TRBV30 with TRBJ1-2; D gene uncertain. The CDR3 is 12 residues long. V was shortened by 2 bases and J by 1 base, with 5 bases between the two germline ends. Germline CDR1 and CDR2: GTSNPN and SVGIG (reference sequence).

V usage is TRBV5-4 and J usage is TRBJ2-5; the D gene is possibly TRBD2 (6 bases). With 4 bases removed from V and 4 bases from J, the gap between germline ends came to 14 bases. Looked up from germline, CDR1 is SGHNT and CDR2 is YYREEE (reference sequence). The CDR3 loop spans 14 amino acids. Written as DNA, the CDR3 is TGTGCCAGCAGCCGGGACGCGGGGCCAGAGACCCAGTACTTC. As protein: CASSRDAGPETQYF.

The chain uses TRBV9 and TRBJ1-5, with D perhaps TRBD1 (6 bases). CDR1 is SGDLS, CDR2 YYNGEE, per germline. The CDR3 extends over 13 amino acids. V was pared by 3 bases and J by 7 bases, with 11 bases between. Here the CDR3 DNA reads TGTGCCAGCAGCGCAACAGGGAACCAGCCCCAGCATTTT. Its protein product is CASSATGNQPQHF.

This clone has only a few counts. This rearrangement joins TRBV5-5 to TRBJ1-1, with TRBD1 matching 7 bases. The germline V gene encodes CDR1 SGHKS and CDR2 YYEKEE (reference sequence). The CDR3 contains 14 residues. Losses at the gene ends were 4 bases for V and 3 bases for J; bases not matched to a gene: 6. The CDR3 nucleotides read TGTGCCAGCAGCGCGGACAGGTACGACACTGAAGCTTTCTTT. Protein: CASSADRYDTEAFF.

The gene calls are TRBV7-2 and TRBJ2-4, with TRBD2 matching over 7 bases. V was clipped by 6 bases and J by 0 bases; unmatched bases: 17. Germline V gives CDR1 SGHTA, CDR2 FQGNSA. This CDR3 is 19 amino acids long. CDR3: CASSYGGGTERLAKNIQYF. The CDR3 nucleotides read TGTGCCAGCAGTTATGGGGGGGGGACGGAAAGACTAGCCAAAAACATTCAGTACTTC. The full variable domain, rest sourced from reference TRBV7-2 and TRBJ2-4, is GAGVSQSPSNKVTEKGKDVELRCDPISGHTALYWYRQSLGQGLEFLIYFQGNSAPDKSGLPSDRFSAERTGGSVSTLTIQRTQQEDSAVYLCASSYGGGTERLAKNIQYFGAGTRLSVL.

This rearrangement joins TRBV9 to TRBJ2-7, with D unclear. The CDR3 length is 14 residues. V was clipped by 0 bases and J by 1 base, with 8 bases between them. Germline-derived CDR1 and CDR2 are SGDLS and YYNGEE. The CDR3 here is CASSVGFVSYEQYF. The CDR3 DNA reads TGTGCCAGCAGCGTAGGTTTCGTTTCCTACGAGCAGTACTTC.

This clone was detected only a few times. The V and J genes are TRBV27 and TRBJ1-2; possibly TRBD1 for D (6 bases). Germline values: CDR1 MNHEY, CDR2 SMNVEV (reference sequence). Deletions cut 8 bases from V and 4 bases from J, with 17 bases between. The CDR3 consists of 14 residues. The CDR3 region has the DNA TGTGCCAGCCGCTCCCCCGGGACAATCTATGGCTACACCTTC. It specifies CASRSPGTIYGYTF.

The chain has TRBV25-1 and TRBJ2-5, with 7 bases identical to TRBD1. V gave up 6 bases and J gave up 7 bases; unmatched junction bases: 11. This CDR3 spans 14 amino acids. Per germline, CDR1 MGHDK and CDR2 SYGVNS. The CDR3 nucleotides are TGTGCCAGCAGCCTGAAGAAGGGGGCAGGGACCCAGTACTTC. Its protein is CASSLKKGAGTQYF.

CDR3 nucleotide sequence: TGTGCCAGCAGCCAACGACTAGCCTTTTCCTACAATGAGCAGTTCTTC. This sequence encodes CASSQRLAFSYNEQFF. The chain is built from TRBV14 and TRBJ2-1; TRBD2 aligns across 7 bases. Germline-derived CDR1 and CDR2 are SGHDN and FVKESK. V was clipped by 2 bases and J by 1 base; unmatched bases: 5. There are 16 residues in the CDR3.

The sample holds a few counts of this clone. The chain links TRBV5-1 to TRBJ1-5, with 8 bases that match TRBD1. From germline, CDR1 is SGHRS and CDR2 YFSETQ. Losses at the gene ends were 4 bases for V and 9 bases for J; bases not matched to a gene: 9. The CDR3 has 14 amino acids. The CDR3 reads CASSEGTGSRPQHF. The CDR3 DNA reads TGCGCCAGCAGCGAAGGGACAGGCTCCCGGCCCCAGCATTTT.

The chain has TRBV29-1 and TRBJ2-4, with TRBD2 as a possible D gene (5 bases). CDR1 and CDR2 (germline): SQVTM, ANQGSEA. The V gene lost 3 bases and the J gene lost 9 bases, with 9 bases spanning the gap. The CDR3 is made up of 11 amino acids. In DNA, the CDR3 is TGCAGCGTTGAGGCAGGAGGCATTCAGTACTTC. Its protein is CSVEAGGIQYF.

The genes are TRBV6-5 and TRBJ1-2; maybe TRBD1 (6 bases). The germline V gene has CDR1 MNHEY and CDR2 SVGAGI. With 5 bases removed from V and 7 bases from J, the gap between germline ends came to 11 bases. The CDR3 has 12 residues. CDR3 nucleotides: TGTGCCAGCAGTACAGGGTCGCGTGGCTACACCTTC. Its translation is CASSTGSRGYTF.

This clone has more than one count but fewer than ten. CDR3 sequence (DNA): TGTGCCAGCATCCCCGTGGCGGGAGCGGGCGAGCAGTACTTC. Translation: CASIPVAGAGEQYF. The V call is TRBV2, the J call TRBJ2-7; TRBD2 aligns across 7 bases. Trimming removed 7 bases from V and 6 bases from J; junction bases left unmatched: 12. Germline V gives CDR1 SNHLY, CDR2 FYNNEI. The CDR3 is 14 amino acids.

There are a few counts of this clone. V usage is TRBV6-1 and J usage is TRBJ1-2; D not resolved. V was pared by 8 bases and J by 3 bases, with 16 bases between. This CDR3 contains 14 residues. Germline V lookup: CDR1 MNHNS, CDR2 SASEGT. This CDR3 is CASETTGFDYGYTF. The CDR3 nucleotides are TGTGCCAGCGAAACGACGGGGTTTGACTATGGCTACACCTTC.

V and J are TRBV5-1 and TRBJ1-1, with D uncertain. CDR1 and CDR2 from the germline V gene are SGHRS and YFSETQ. V lost 1 base to trimming and J lost 0 bases, with 7 bases between them. This CDR3 region has 14 residues. The CDR3 reads CASSLMGVNTEAFF. Here the CDR3 DNA reads TGCGCCAGCAGCTTGATGGGTGTGAACACTGAAGCTTTCTTT.

The chain combines TRBV13 with TRBJ1-4; 7 nucleotides agree with TRBD1. V gave up 5 bases and J gave up 7 bases; unmatched junction bases: 10. CDR3 length: 15 amino acids. The germline V gene encodes CDR1 PRHDT and CDR2 FYEKMQ (reference sequence). Written as DNA, the CDR3 is TGTGCCAGCAGCCAGGAGGGGGCGCGTAGTGAAAAACTGTTTTTT. Protein sequence: CASSQEGARSEKLFF. The variable domain in full, with the rest retrieved from reference TRBV13 and TRBJ1-4, is AAGVIQSPRHLIKEKRETATLKCYPIPRHDTVYWYQQGPGQDPQFLISFYEKMQSDKGSIPDRFSAQQFSDYHSELNMSSLELGDSALYFCASSQEGARSEKLFFGSGTQLSVL.

The rearrangement joins TRBV25-1 to TRBJ2-7; D not resolved. Trimming shortened V by 2 bases and J by 3 bases, and 8 bases separated the two germline ends. The germline V gene encodes CDR1 MGHDK and CDR2 SYGVNS. CDR3 length: 13 amino acids. CDR3: CASSERNSYEQYF. As DNA, the CDR3 is TGTGCCAGCAGTGAACGGAACAGCTACGAGCAGTACTTC.

The J gene is TRBJ1-1, the V gene TRBV7-9, with 9 bases lining up with TRBD1. Germline V gene sequence: CDR1 SEHNR, CDR2 FQNEAQ (reference sequence). This CDR3 comprises 14 residues. V lost 5 bases, J lost 5 bases, and 6 bases stayed unmatched. CDR3 sequence: CASSPQGARTEAFF. Here the CDR3 DNA reads TGTGCCAGCAGCCCACAGGGGGCACGGACTGAAGCTTTCTTT.

This clone was observed a handful of times. The rearrangement links TRBV2 to TRBJ2-7; D uncertain. Trimming took 5 bases from V and 3 from J, leaving 5 bases between them. The CDR3 runs 11 residues. Germline V lookup: CDR1 SNHLY, CDR2 FYNNEI. CDR3 DNA: TGTGCCAGCAGTCCTCTCTACGAGCAGTACTTC. As protein: CASSPLYEQYF.